The next 27 T cell receptor beta chains were all read from a single sample in a study of tumor and adjacent non-tumor tissue in lung cancer. No cell sorting was done before RNA was extracted from the tissue. Three rounds of nested PCR, following a modified ARM-PCR protocol, produced the TCRbeta library. TCRdb ran MiXCR on the multiplex PCR reads and lists one entry per CDR3 protein. The sample consists of roughly 200,000 distinct CDR3 sequences, 71% of them appearing once. Source material: lung tumor tissue. Receptors were obtained from a man aged 55 to 69 with non-small cell lung cancer.

This clonotype has a count of ten or more. The chain recombines TRBV11-2 with TRBJ2-7; D is undetermined. Trimming removed 1 base at V and 3 bases at J, with 13 bases between. Germline lookup yields CDR1 SGHAT and CDR2 FQNNGV. CDR3 size: 15 residues. The CDR3 reads CASSLVSAVNYEQYF. The DNA for the CDR3 is TGTGCCAGCAGCTTAGTCTCCGCAGTTAACTACGAGCAGTACTTC.

Comment on this clonotype: This may arise from a read error, as a much more abundant clone is one base away. This chain connects TRBV6-2 or TRBV6-3 to TRBJ2-3; D may be TRBD1 or TRBD2 (5 bases each). The germline V gene has CDR1 MNHEY and CDR2 SVGEGT. The CDR3 has 14 amino acids. V was clipped by 10 bases and J by 2 bases, with 16 bases between them. CDR3 sequence: CAIRGGLNTDTQYF. CDR3 sequence (DNA): TGTGCCATCCGGGGCGGGTTAAACACAGATACGCAGTATTTT.

The gene calls are TRBV20-1 and TRBJ2-7; the match to TRBD1 covers 11 bases. J lost 7 bases, V lost 8 bases, and 13 bases had no gene match. This CDR3 has 14 amino acids. Germline V gives CDR1 DFQATT, CDR2 SNEGSKA (reference sequence). Here the CDR3 reads CSTRWTGGSGEQYF. CDR3 in DNA: TGCAGTACTCGCTGGACAGGGGGCTCTGGGGAGCAGTACTTC.

Worth noting for this clonotype: The conserved phenylalanine or tryptophan normally closing the CDR3 is absent here, so this likely arose from a read error. The chain links TRBV11-2 to TRBJ1-2, with D maybe TRBD1 (6 bases). CDR1 and CDR2 (germline): SGHAT, FQNNGV. Trimming cost V 3 bases and J 6 bases, with 17 bases left between them. The CDR3 covers 15 residues. DNA of the CDR3: TGTGCCAGCAGCTTGCAAGGGGGACCATGGGATGGCTACACCTCC. This gives the protein CASSLQGGPWDGYTS.

This clonotype was observed a single time. This chain links TRBV5-1 with TRBJ2-7; 12 bases are a match to TRBD2. There are 14 residues in the CDR3. With V trimmed by 4 bases and J by 9 bases, 8 bases remained unmatched. Germline V CDR1 and CDR2: SGHRS, YFSETQ. The CDR3, as DNA: TGCGCCAGCAGCGATAAACTAGCGGGGGGACTGCAGTACTTC. Protein: CASSDKLAGGLQYF.

Concerning this clonotype: This may stem from a read error, because a much larger clone lies one nucleotide away. The rearrangement joins TRBV29-1 to TRBJ2-2; D possibly corresponds to TRBD2 (5 bases). This CDR3 is built from 11 residues. The germline V gene has CDR1 SQVTM and CDR2 ANQGSEA. Written as DNA, the CDR3 is TGCAACGTTTGGAGGACCGGGGAGCTGTTTTTT. Its protein is CNVWRTGELFF.

Points on this clonotype: A read error is possible here, since a much larger clone lies one base away. The V call is TRBV20-1, the J call TRBJ2-3, with TRBD2 identical over 7 bases. Germline CDR1 reads DFQATT; CDR2 reads SNEGSKA (reference sequence). This CDR3 has 15 residues. The CDR3 is CSASLRMTSTYTQYF. The CDR3 DNA reads as TGCAGTGCTTCACTTCGGATGACTAGCACATATACGCAGTATTTT.

As to this clonotype: The junction departs from germline at one end; a sequencing error may be responsible. The chain uses TRBV20-1 and TRBJ1-4, with 8 bases fitting TRBD1. CDR3 length equals 16 residues. In germline, CDR1 is DFQATT, CDR2 SNEGSKA (reference sequence). The CDR3 is CSAAGGEPPRGEKLLF. For the CDR3, the DNA is TGCAGTGCTGCAGGGGGCGAACCCCCGCGGGGTGAAAAACTGCTTTTT.

On this clonotype: The CDR3 end shows no conserved phenylalanine or tryptophan, and so a read error is likely. The rearrangement joins TRBV11-2 to TRBJ1-2, with D tentatively TRBD1 (5 bases). V lost 6 bases and J 7 bases, leaving 18 bases between the germline ends. CDR1 is SGHAT and CDR2 is FQNNGV in the germline V gene. The CDR3 is 14 amino acids. The DNA for the CDR3 is TGTGCCAGCAGTGGACAAGGCTTGGTGAGTGGCTACACCCTC. The encoded protein is CASSGQGLVSGYTL.

The chain links TRBV10-2 to TRBJ2-5; D is possibly TRBD1 (6 bases). The CDR3 sequence is 14 residues long. Germline lookup yields CDR1 WSHSY and CDR2 SAAADI. V lost 4 bases, J lost 4 bases, and 13 bases lay in between. The CDR3 spells CASSVQGAGETQYF. The DNA for the CDR3 is TGCGCCAGCAGTGTACAGGGAGCAGGAGAGACCCAGTACTTC.

Concerning this clonotype itself: A much larger clone is a single base away; this may be a read error. The chain carries TRBV5-6 and TRBJ2-1, with D perhaps matching TRBD1 or TRBD2 (5 bases each). Looked up from germline, CDR1 is SGHDT and CDR2 is YYEEEE. V was trimmed by 1 base and J by 4 bases, leaving 15 bases between them. This CDR3 is 16 amino acids long. The CDR3 sequence is CASSLNGGEIYNEQFF. The CDR3 DNA sequence: TGTGCCAGCAGCTTGAATGGGGGAGAAATATACAATGAGCAGTTCTTC.

This clonotype was observed at least ten times. The J gene is TRBJ2-7, the V gene TRBV20-1, with D possibly matching TRBD1 (7 bases). V lost 0 bases to trimming and J lost 3 bases, with 21 bases between them. Germline CDR1 DFQATT, CDR2 SNEGSKA (reference sequence). The CDR3 consists of 17 residues. CDR3 nucleotide sequence: TGCAGTGCTAGAGACCCCCAGGGGGGCCTGACTCTCTACGAGCAGTACTTC. Translation gives CSARDPQGGLTLYEQYF.

Here the CDR3 reads CASSREINYGYTF. The CDR3 DNA reads as TGTGCCAGCAGCCGAGAAATCAACTATGGCTACACCTTC. This chain links TRBV7-9 with TRBJ1-2; D is undetermined. This CDR3 region has 13 residues. Germline V gene sequence: CDR1 SEHNR, CDR2 FQNEAQ (reference sequence). V gave up 5 bases and J gave up 2 bases, with 9 bases separating them.

CDR3 coding DNA: TGCAGCGCCGACGGACTAGCGGAGAGGGTATCGGATACGCAGTATTTT. Amino acids: CSADGLAERVSDTQYF. The V and J genes are TRBV29-1 and TRBJ2-3, with 10 nucleotides matching TRBD2. V was clipped by 7 bases and J by 6 bases; unmatched bases: 16. This CDR3 spans 16 amino acids. Germline CDR1 is SQVTM and CDR2 is ANQGSEA.

This clonotype was seen at least ten times. The V and J genes are TRBV4-2 and TRBJ1-2; no clear D gene. V was clipped by 0 bases and J by 8 bases, with 22 bases between them. CDR1 is LGHNA and CDR2 is YNFKEQ in the germline V gene. CDR3 length equals 17 residues. CDR3 in DNA: TGTGCCAGCAGCCAAGAAAGCTCAGCGACGGTTGTGGAAGGCTACACCTTC. Protein sequence: CASSQESSATVVEGYTF.

This rearrangement joins TRBV4-2 to TRBJ2-7; 7 bases match TRBD2. Germline CDR1 LGHNA, CDR2 YNFKEQ. The CDR3 extends over 15 amino acids. Germline trimming cut 2 bases from V and 5 bases from J; bases unmatched to any gene: 9. In DNA, the CDR3 is TGTGCCAGCAGCCAAAGCAACGGGGCGGGAGACGAGCAGTACTTC. Residues: CASSQSNGAGDEQYF.

V gene TRBV20-1 combines with J gene TRBJ2-2; 9 nucleotides line up with TRBD1. Germline V gene sequence: CDR1 DFQATT, CDR2 SNEGSKA (reference sequence). The CDR3 length is 15 residues. J gave up 4 bases and V 3 bases, and 6 bases lay outside the gene matches. In DNA, the CDR3 is TGCAGTGCTAGTGCACAGGGGGCAGGCACCGGGGAGCTGTTTTTT. It is translated as CSASAQGAGTGELFF.

For this clonotype: This CDR3 fails to terminate in the conserved phenylalanine or tryptophan, so it likely reflects a read error. CDR3 sequence: CASTFGAGGSGANVLTL. The CDR3 coding sequence is TGTGCCAGCACTTTCGGGGCAGGGGGCTCTGGGGCCAACGTCCTGACTTTG. V and J are TRBV6-5 and TRBJ2-6, with 7 bases that match TRBD1. CDR1 and CDR2 from the germline V gene are MNHEY and SVGAGI. V lost 7 bases and J lost 0; bases outside the gene matches: 9. This CDR3 contains 17 residues.

Of note for this clonotype: This CDR3 is missing its conserved last phenylalanine or tryptophan, likely due to a read error. This chain connects TRBV5-1 to TRBJ2-4; tentatively, D is TRBD2 (5 bases). Between the trimmed V and J ends, which lost 6 bases and 5 bases, there was a span of 15 bases. Looked up from germline, CDR1 is SGHRS and CDR2 is YFSETQ. There are 14 residues in the CDR3. The CDR3 spells CASNLGKAQNIQYY. The CDR3 DNA reads TGCGCCAGCAACCTCGGGAAGGCCCAAAACATTCAGTACTAC.

The rearrangement uses TRBV20-1 and TRBJ2-7; D is possibly TRBD2 (6 bases). This CDR3 has 14 amino acids. V was cut by 5 bases and J by 13 bases, with 27 bases left in between. Germline CDR1 reads DFQATT; CDR2 reads SNEGSKA (reference sequence). The DNA for the CDR3 is TGCAGTGCTGGAGGTCTCAGGGACTCCTACGAGGACTACTTC. It yields the protein CSAGGLRDSYEDYF.

Concerning this clonotype: With a much larger clone just one base away, this may be a read error. This chain joins TRBV20-1 and TRBJ2-3; TRBD2 agrees at 14 bases. The length of the CDR3 is 15 residues. Unmatched junction bases numbered 7, after V lost 6 bases and J lost 5 bases. Germline-derived CDR1 and CDR2 are DFQATT and SNEGSKA (reference sequence). CDR3 DNA sequence: TGCAGTGCCATAAGGACTAGCGGGAGGAAAGATACGCAGTATTTT. Translation gives CSAIRTSGRKDTQYF.

This clonotype was seen just once. This likely comes from a read error, as the CDR3 has no conserved phenylalanine or tryptophan at its end. Because the CDR3's place on the DNA is in doubt, the DNA is left out and the CDR3 is given as listed by TCRdb. This chain links TRBV6-5 with TRBJ2-6; the table calls TRBD1, which could not be checked here. The CDR3 numbers 17 amino acids, ends counted. Germline CDR1 is MNHEY and CDR2 is SVGAGI. The CDR3 loop reads CASSFGTGGSGANVQTS.

V and J are TRBV6-6 and TRBJ2-7, with 8 nucleotides matching TRBD1. There are 14 residues in the CDR3. J lost 5 bases, V lost 6 bases, and 9 bases had no gene match. The germline gives CDR1 MNHNY, CDR2 SVGAGI (reference sequence). The CDR3 region has the DNA TGTGCCAGCAGCCCCAAGGCAGGGGGCAACGAGCAGTACTTC. Protein sequence: CASSPKAGGNEQYF.

The chain couples TRBV20-1 to TRBJ2-2; D is unresolved. CDR3 size: 13 residues. Germline CDR1 and CDR2: DFQATT and SNEGSKA (reference sequence). The V end was cut by 3 bases, the J end by 6 bases, with 11 bases between. As DNA, the CDR3 is TGCAGTGCTAGCAGCCTTCGAGCCGGGGAGCTGTTTTTT. Encoded protein: CSASSLRAGELFF.

The V and J genes are TRBV7-9 and TRBJ2-7; TRBD1 agrees at 9 bases. This CDR3 comprises 12 residues. The V segment lost 8 bases and the J segment 5 bases; nucleotides outside the gene matches: 4. CDR1 and CDR2 (germline): SEHNR, FQNEAQ (reference sequence). The CDR3 coding sequence is TGTGCCAGCTGGGGACAGGGCCACGAGCAGTACTTC. It yields the protein CASWGQGHEQYF.

This clonotype was found many times. The chain recombines TRBV6-2 or TRBV6-3 with TRBJ2-1; D is unresolved. Trimming removed 7 bases at V and 4 bases at J, with 17 bases between. The CDR3 runs 15 residues. The germline CDR1 and CDR2 sequences are MNHEY and SVGEGT. The CDR3 nucleotides read TGTGCCAGCACTCAGGACCACCCCTTGTACAATGAGCAGTTCTTC. Translated, it gives CASTQDHPLYNEQFF.

Notes on this clonotype: Compared with germline, one end of the junction differs, possibly owing to a read error. The chain joins TRBV20-1 to TRBJ2-1; 7 positions agree with TRBD2. The CDR3 has 16 amino acids. Germline values: CDR1 DFQATT, CDR2 SNEGSKA (reference sequence). DNA of the CDR3: TGCAGTGCTACAGATTTTGGGACTAACGCCTACAATGAACAGTTCTTC. Translated: CSATDFGTNAYNEQFF.